Given below is one TCR beta chain in context. Antigen unknown. This sample was included in a study of beta chain features in type 1 diabetes. The CDR3 sequence is 15 residues long. Study-wide results and caveats: In every one of the four CD4+ subsets, TCRB CDR3s were moderately but significantly shorter in Type 1 diabetes patients.

Investigators reverse transcribed all isolated RNA, so they sequenced expressed TCRB transcripts. Profiled with immunoSEQ multiplex PCR; TCRdb holds only in-frame clones, not every one. The table records hundreds of thousands of clones, over 13% of them present only once. The chain couples TRBV21-1 to TRBJ2-1; TRBD2 reflects the table's D call only, with no check against the DNA. TRBV21-1 is listed as a pseudogene. The clonotype comes from a man aged 18 to 29 with type 1 diabetes. The specimen was naive CD4+ T cells from blood. This CDR3 is CASSSIYGPMNEQFF. The DNA for the CDR3 is TGTGCCAGCAGCTCCATTTACGGTCCAATGAATGAGCAGTTCTTC.